This TCR beta chain was sequenced for a study of T cell responses to AZD1222 COVID-19 vaccine (dated by TCRdb to 2020 to 2023). For context, the study as a whole: AZD1222 recipients whose second dose came at about 4 weeks and those whose second dose came at about 12 weeks were combined into one group, since spike-specific TCR depth and breadth did not differ between the two schedules. A total of just over 230 trial participants underwent TCR sequencing, of whom around 200 received two doses of AZD1222 and about 25 received two doses of the MenACWY control vaccine. Trial participants were enrolled by age into subgroups of 18-55, 56-69 and 70-plus years, and around 150, 28 and 57 TCR-sequenced participants, respectively, were included in these subgroups. The full study reports these points: CD4 TCRs associated with the vaccine covered the entire spike protein, and the dominant responses were in regions 160-218 and 743-854. Reportedly, close to half of the unique spike-specific TCRs recognized epitopes lying outside the regions that are mutated in the B.1.351 and B.1.1.7 variants. Most participants were white British and females outnumbered males, and the authors suggested that clonal diversity may have been underestimated. Conclusions about previously exposed vaccinees are limited because only six or seven AZD1222 recipients were SARS-CoV-2 seropositive at baseline. In the small 56-69-year group, the increase in depth fell short of significance, most likely because of low power. No day 14 peak-response samples were available, so repertoires were characterized only after the peak T cell response. After two AZD1222 doses, both the breadth and the depth of spike-specific TCRs were significantly higher than at day 0 and than in MenACWY recipients.

The CDR3 regions of human TCRbeta chains were analyzed by immunosequencing. The study's own analysis went as follows. Repertoire TCRs were checked for matches against a reference library of SARS-CoV-2-specific TCRs that had been generated using the MIRA antigen-specificity platform. Breadth meant the fraction of unique TCRs that were SARS-CoV-2-associated, whereas depth meant the fraction of total T cells that were SARS-CoV-2-associated. Using the MIRA data, each spike-specific TCR was mapped to the spike region that the TCR reacts to and placed in a CD4 or CD8 class. Log10-transformed breadth and depth values were compared by one-way ANOVA with Sidak's multiple comparisons tests. Imported from immuneACCESS, the table was reduced by TCRdb to in-frame sequences with V and J called. These copies leave out some clones; in studies compared against another copy, an unresolved V gene accounts for under half, and the cause of the remainder is not known. D and trimming come from the DNA, and the V and J calls and clone size come from that table. Recorded for this sample are over 110,000 clones; roughly 91% of them occurred a single time. Around 5.4% of the sample rests with the top ten.

In the case of this clone: What this receptor recognizes is not known. No base quality values were provided; no much bigger clone lies one nucleotide off.

This sample's time point label indicates: baseline before first vaccination. Vaccinee samples came from UK trials COV001 and COV002, including a single-blind randomized controlled phase 2/3 trial of AZD1222 (ChAdOx1 nCoV-19) in healthy adults. For TCRbeta chain sequencing, PBMC samples from trial participants were taken at day 0 and at day 28 after the second dose. According to the germline V gene, CDR1 reads SGHRS and CDR2 reads YFSETQ. The junction shows trimming of 4 bases on V and 0 bases on J, plus 11 bases between the germline ends. The CDR3 has 14 amino acids, counting the end cysteine and phenylalanine. Only CDR3 DNA is held: 42 bases, read in frame from base 1.

The TCR was taken from an adult in good health. The chain is made from TRBV5-1 and TRBJ2-7; a tentative D match to TRBD1 spans 5 bases. The input for sequencing was peripheral blood, taken on day 0 of AZD1222 vaccination. CDR3 loop: CASSERTNSYEQYF. At the DNA level, the sequence is TGCGCCAGCAGCGAAAGGACAAACTCCTACGAGCAGTACTTC.